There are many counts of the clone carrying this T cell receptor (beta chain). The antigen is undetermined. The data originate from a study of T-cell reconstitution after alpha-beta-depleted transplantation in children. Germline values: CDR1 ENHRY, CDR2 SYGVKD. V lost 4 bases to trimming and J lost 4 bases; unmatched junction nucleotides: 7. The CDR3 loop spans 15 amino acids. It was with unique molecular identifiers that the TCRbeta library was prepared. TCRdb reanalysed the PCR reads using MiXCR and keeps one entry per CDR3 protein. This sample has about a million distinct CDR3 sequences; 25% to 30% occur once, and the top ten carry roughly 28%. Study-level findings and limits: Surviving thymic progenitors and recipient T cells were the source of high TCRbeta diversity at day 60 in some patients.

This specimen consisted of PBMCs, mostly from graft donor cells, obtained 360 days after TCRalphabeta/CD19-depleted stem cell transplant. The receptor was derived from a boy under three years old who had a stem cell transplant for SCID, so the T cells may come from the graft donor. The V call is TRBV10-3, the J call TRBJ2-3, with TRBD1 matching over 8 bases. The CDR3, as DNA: TGTGCCATCAGTGTGGGGACAGGAGGGGCAGATACGCAGTATTTT. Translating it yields CAISVGTGGADTQYF.